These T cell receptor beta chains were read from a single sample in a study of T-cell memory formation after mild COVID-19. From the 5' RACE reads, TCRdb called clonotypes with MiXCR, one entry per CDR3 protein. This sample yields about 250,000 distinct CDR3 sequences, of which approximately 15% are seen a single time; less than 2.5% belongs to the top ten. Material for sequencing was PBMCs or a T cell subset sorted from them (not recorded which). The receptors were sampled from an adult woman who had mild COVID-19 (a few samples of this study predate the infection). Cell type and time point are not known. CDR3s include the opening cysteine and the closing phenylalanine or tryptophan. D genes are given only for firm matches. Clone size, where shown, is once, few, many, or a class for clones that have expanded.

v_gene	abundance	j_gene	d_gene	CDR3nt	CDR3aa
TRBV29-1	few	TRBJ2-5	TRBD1	TGCAGCGTTGAGAGGGACAGGGGAGAGACCCAGTACTTC	CSVERDRGETQYF
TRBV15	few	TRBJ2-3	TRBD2	TGTGCCACCAGCAGAGTCCAGGGCGGGAGGAAAATAGATACGCAGTATTTT	CATSRVQGGRKIDTQYF
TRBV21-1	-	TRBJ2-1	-	TGTGCCAGCAGCAAAAACGGGACTAGCGGGCCTCGGCCACTCTACAATGAGCAGTTCTTC	CASSKNGTSGPRPLYNEQFF
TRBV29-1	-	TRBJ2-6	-	TGCAGCGTTGAGGAGGGGCTCCTCGCTGGGGCCAACGTCCTGACTTTC	CSVEEGLLAGANVLTF
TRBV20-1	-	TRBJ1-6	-	TGCAGTGCTAGAGAGGCTGGCTCCTATAATTCACCCCTCCACTTT	CSAREAGSYNSPLHF
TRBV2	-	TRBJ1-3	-	TGTGCCAGCACCGGCTTGCAGCGAGGAAACACCATATATTTT	CASTGLQRGNTIYF
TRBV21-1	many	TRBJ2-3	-	TGTGCCAGCAGCAAAGAAGGGCCGAGTACGAGCACAGATACGCAGTATTTT	CASSKEGPSTSTDTQYF
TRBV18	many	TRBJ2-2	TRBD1	TGTGCCAGCTCACCTTCGACAGGGCGGACCGGGGAGCTGTTTTTT	CASSPSTGRTGELFF
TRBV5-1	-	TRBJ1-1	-	TGCGCCAGCAGCCCCATTCACAGGAACACTGAAGCTTTCTTT	CASSPIHRNTEAFF
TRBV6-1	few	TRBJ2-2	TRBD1	TGTGCCAGCAGGTTGACAGGGGCCACGAACACCGGGGAGCTGTTTTTT	CASRLTGATNTGELFF
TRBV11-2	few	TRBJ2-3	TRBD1	TGTGCCAGCAGCGCAATCAGGGGGCCAGATACGCAGTATTTT	CASSAIRGPDTQYF
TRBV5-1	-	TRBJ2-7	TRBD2	TGCGCCAGCAGCATCACCGGGACTAGCGGGTCTTACGAGCAGTACTTC	CASSITGTSGSYEQYF
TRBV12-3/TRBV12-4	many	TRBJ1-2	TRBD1	TGTGCCAGCAGTTTACGACAGGGGGCTAACTATGGCTACACCTTC	CASSLRQGANYGYTF
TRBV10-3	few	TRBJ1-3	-	TGTGCCGTTCACGGGAGTTCTGGAAACACCATATATTTT	CAVHGSSGNTIYF
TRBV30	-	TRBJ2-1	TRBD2	TGTGCCTGGAGTGTCGCGGGAGGGTTACCCAATGAGCAGTTCTTC	CAWSVAGGLPNEQFF
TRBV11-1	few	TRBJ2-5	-	TGTGCCAGCACTCAGGGAGGAGAGACCCAGTACTTC	CASTQGGETQYF
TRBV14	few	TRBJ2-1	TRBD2	TGTGCCAGCAGCACCGGCTGGGTGCGGGGGGGATACAATGAGCAGTTCTTC	CASSTGWVRGGYNEQFF
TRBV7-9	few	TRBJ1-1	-	TGTGCCAGCAGCTTAGTACAGGGTGGAACTGAAGCTTTCTTT	CASSLVQGGTEAFF
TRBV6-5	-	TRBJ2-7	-	TGTGCCAGCACCGCCGGGTCCAGCTCCTACGAGCAGTACTTC	CASTAGSSSYEQYF
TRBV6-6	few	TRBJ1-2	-	TGTGCCAGCAGTTGGGACGGGAACTATGGCTACACCTTC	CASSWDGNYGYTF
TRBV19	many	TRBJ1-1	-	TGTGCCAGTAGTATCCCGGCAGGAGGCACTGAAGCTTTCTTT	CASSIPAGGTEAFF
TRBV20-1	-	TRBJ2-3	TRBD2	TGCAGTGCTCCGCTAGCGGGAGGTCTCCGAGGCACAGATACGCAGTATTTT	CSAPLAGGLRGTDTQYF
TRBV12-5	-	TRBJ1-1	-	TGTGCTAGTGGTGTTTACGGCCTGAACACTGAAGCTTTCTTT	CASGVYGLNTEAFF
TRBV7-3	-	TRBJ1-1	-	TGTGCCAGCAGCTTACAGGGTTATGGGACTGAAGCTTTCTTT	CASSLQGYGTEAFF
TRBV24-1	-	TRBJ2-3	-	TGTGCCACCAGTACAGGGCCGGGGGATACGCAGTATTTT	CATSTGPGDTQYF
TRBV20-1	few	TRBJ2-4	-	TGCAGTGCTAACCCCAGGGGAAACATTCAGTACTTC	CSANPRGNIQYF
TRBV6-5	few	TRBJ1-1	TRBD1	TGTGCCAGCAGATACAGGGGATCGGACACTGAAGCTTTCTTT	CASRYRGSDTEAFF
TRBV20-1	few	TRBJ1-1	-	TGCAGTGCTAGAGAAGCGGGGACGTCCGGCGAAGCTTTCTTT	CSAREAGTSGEAFF
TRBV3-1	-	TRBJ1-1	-	TGTGCCAGCACCCCGTCCCAGGGAAGGACTGAAGCTTTCTTT	CASTPSQGRTEAFF
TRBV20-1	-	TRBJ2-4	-	TGCAGTGCGTATGAGGGGCTACTAGCCAAAAACATTCAGTACTTC	CSAYEGLLAKNIQYF
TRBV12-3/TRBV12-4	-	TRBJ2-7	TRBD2	TGTGCCAGCAGTCCCGCCGGGACTAGCGGGAGAAAGTACTTC	CASSPAGTSGRKYF
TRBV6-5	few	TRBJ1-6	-	TGTGCCAGCAGTTACCACGGGCGGAATTCACCCCTCCACTTT	CASSYHGRNSPLHF
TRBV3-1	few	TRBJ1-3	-	TGTGCCAGCAGCCAAGGGGCAGGGAGCTCTGGAAACACCATATATTTT	CASSQGAGSSGNTIYF
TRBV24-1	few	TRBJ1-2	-	TGTGCCACCAGTGATTTGGGGTCGGGTGCGAACTATGGCTACACCTTC	CATSDLGSGANYGYTF
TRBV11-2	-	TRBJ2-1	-	TGTGCCAGCAGCCACTCCGGTAGGGATGGGGTATACAATGAGCAGTTCTTC	CASSHSGRDGVYNEQFF
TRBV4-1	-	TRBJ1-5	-	TGCGCCAGCAGCCAAGATAACTTCAGGGGACAGCCCCAGCATTTT	CASSQDNFRGQPQHF
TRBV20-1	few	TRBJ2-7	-	TGCAGTGCTAGAGTTAGGGCAGGGTACTCCTACGAGCAGTACTTC	CSARVRAGYSYEQYF
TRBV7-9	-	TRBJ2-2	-	TGTGCCAGCAGCTTAGTTGGCCAATTAAACACCGGGGAGCTGTTTTTT	CASSLVGQLNTGELFF
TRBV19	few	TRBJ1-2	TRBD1	TGTGCCAGTAGTACGGACAGGGGCAACTATGGCTACACCTTC	CASSTDRGNYGYTF
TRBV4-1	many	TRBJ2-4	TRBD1	TGCGCCAGCAGCCAAAGGACAGGCGAAAACATTCAGTACTTC	CASSQRTGENIQYF
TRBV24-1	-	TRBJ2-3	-	TGTGCCACCAGTGACTCCAGGGGGGGTTGGTCAGATACGCAGTATTTT	CATSDSRGGWSDTQYF
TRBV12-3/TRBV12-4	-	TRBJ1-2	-	TGTGCCAGCAGTTTATGGACTAACTATGGCTACACCTTC	CASSLWTNYGYTF
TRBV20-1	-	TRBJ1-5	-	TGCAGTGCTAGAGATAGGGACCACACGGGCGCGAATCAGCCCAAGCATTTT	CSARDRDHTGANQPKHF
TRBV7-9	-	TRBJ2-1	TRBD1	TGTGCCGTCCCCAAGGCACAGGGGAACAATGAGCAGTTCTTC	CAVPKAQGNNEQFF
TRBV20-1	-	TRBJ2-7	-	TGCAGTGCGCCGGCTACGAGGCAGTACTTC	CSAPATRQYF
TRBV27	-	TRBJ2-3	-	TGTGCCAGCACCTCCAGGAGCTACACAGATACGCAGTATTTT	CASTSRSYTDTQYF
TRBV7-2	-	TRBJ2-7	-	TGTGCCAGCAGCTTGAGTGGCGGGATCCTCTACGAGCAGTACTTC	CASSLSGGILYEQYF
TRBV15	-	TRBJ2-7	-	TGTGCCACCAGCAGAGAGGCGGGTAGCTCCTACGAGCAGTACTTC	CATSREAGSSYEQYF